This TCR beta chain was profiled in a study of OX40 agonist ivuxolimab in advanced cancers. Study-wide background: Treatment of patients was with ivuxolimab, an agonistic anti-OX40 (CD134) antibody. Points from the study as a whole: Average numbers of expanded clones were greater in CD8+ T cells than in CD4+.

As for this clone: The target antigen is unknown.

Per the germline V gene, CDR1 is KGHSH and CDR2 is LQKENI. The CDR3 spans 11 residues. Trimming left V 3 bases short and J 8 bases short, with 7 bases between. The protocol was immunoSEQ multiplex PCR, while the TCRdb copy is restricted to in-frame clones and leaves out a portion. Of some 45,000 clones in the sample, around 80% were seen once. Sequenced here: CD4+ or CD8+ T cells sorted from blood, sampled in a trial of the OX40 agonist ivuxolimab. This sequence originates from an adult with an advanced solid tumor such as melanoma, head and neck, liver or kidney cancer. This rearrangement joins TRBV18 to TRBJ1-1; D ambiguous. The CDR3 sequence: CASSPGREAFF. The CDR3 DNA follows: TGTGCCAGCTCACCCGGACGGGAAGCTTTCTTT.